The subject of this entry is one T cell receptor beta chain. Its antigen remains unidentified. The data stem from a study of persistence of HIV-infected CD4 T cells. For the study at large: Blood samples, up to about 200 mL, came from multiple time points, except a couple of leukapheresis donors sampled once.

Anti-CD3/anti-CD28 beads served as a nonspecific positive control stimulus. Sorting of responding CD4+ T cells relied on upregulated CD40 ligand together with CD69. Study results and limitations: Within sorted populations, more oligoclonal TCRs accompanied more oligoclonal proviruses.

The libraries were made with immunoSEQ version 4 in survey mode. Assay used: immunoSEQ multiplex PCR; TCRdb lists only in-frame clones, some missing. The data contain roughly 43,000 clones, more than 80% of them singletons. With 6 bases removed from V and 0 bases from J, the gap between germline ends came to 6 bases. Germline CDR1 and CDR2: MGHRA and YSYEKL. The CDR3 runs 14 residues. The material was CD4+ T cells sorted from PBMCs after roughly 18-hour stimulation, obtained from a patient who received antiretroviral therapy. J is TRBJ2-6 and V is TRBV4-1; D uncertain. The TCR sequence derives from an adult man with HIV who was CMV-seropositive. CDR3 residues: CASSHSSGANVLTF. DNA of the CDR3: TGCGCCAGCAGTCACAGCTCTGGGGCCAACGTCCTGACTTTC.